This T cell receptor beta chain was captured by sequencing in a study of CD8 T cells in ankylosing spondylitis. Study-level results: Apparently characteristic of ankylosing spondylitis blood was a TCR beta motif (roughly eight highly homologous variants).

Notes on this clonotype: Its specificity is unknown.

Each CDR3 protein is one row after TCRdb ran MiXCR on the 5' RACE reads. The sample lists about 390,000 distinct CDR3 sequences; around 22% were seen once. Trimming removed 1 base at V and 0 bases at J, with 17 bases between. The CDR3 is 19 residues long. CDR1 is SGHRS and CDR2 is YFSETQ in the germline V gene. The genes are TRBV5-1 and TRBJ2-6; D is unclear. The receptor was derived from a male donor with ankylosing spondylitis. Input material: blood, either unsorted or a sorted T cell fraction (not recorded which). The CDR3 DNA is TGCGCCAGCAGCTTGTCCTCAACTCCAAGCGCCTCTGGGGCCAACGTCCTGACTTTC. It is translated as CASSLSSTPSASGANVLTF.